Shown below are 21 T cell receptor beta chains from a single sample sequenced in a study of control samples from healthy donors and cancer patients. Here immunoSEQ multiplex PCR was the method, and the copy in TCRdb shows in-frame clones only, minus some. This sample carries around 190,000 clones, with 2.2% going to the ten biggest clones. The sequenced sample consisted of blood. The receptors were gathered from a woman under 40 in good health.

The chain recombines TRBV9 with TRBJ2-3, with D uncertain. This CDR3 has 15 amino acids. Germline V gene data show CDR1 as SGDLS and CDR2 as YYNGEE. V lost 0 bases and J lost 3, with 11 bases in between. In nucleotides, the CDR3 is TGTGCCAGCAGCGTAGGGGCAGTCGGGACAGATACGCAGTATTTT. Its protein is CASSVGAVGTDTQYF. Complete variable domain (other parts from reference TRBV9 and TRBJ2-3): DSGVTQTPKHLITATGQRVTLRCSPRSGDLSVYWYQQSLDQGLQFLIQYYNGEERAKGNILERFSAQQFPDLHSELNLSSLELGDSALYFCASSVGAVGTDTQYFGPGTRLTVL.

V and J are TRBV19 and TRBJ2-7, with D unresolved. Germline CDR1 reads LNHDA; CDR2 reads SQIVND (reference sequence). Trimming pared 3 bases from V and 3 bases from J, leaving 12 bases between. The CDR3 covers 14 residues. CDR3 sequence (DNA): TGTGCCAGTAGTATGCCCGGACGGAACTACGAGCAGTACTTC. Amino acid sequence: CASSMPGRNYEQYF.

This sequence joins TRBV7-8 and TRBJ1-2; unclear D gene. CDR3 length: 15 amino acids. V dropped 2 bases and J dropped 2 bases, with 12 bases sitting between them. Germline V gene lookup returns CDR1 SGHVS and CDR2 FQNEAQ. The DNA for the CDR3 is TGTGCCAGCAGCTTATCCGGGAGGTCGAACTATGGCTACACCTTC. Translated: CASSLSGRSNYGYTF.

The chain joins TRBV6-5 to TRBJ1-1; TRBD1 aligns across 9 bases. This CDR3 spans 14 amino acids. Germline lookup yields CDR1 MNHEY and CDR2 SVGAGI. Losses at the gene ends were 4 bases for V and 8 bases for J; bases not matched to a gene: 8. The CDR3 reads CASSSHDRGTEAFF. The CDR3 DNA sequence: TGTGCCAGCAGTTCGCACGACAGGGGGACCGAAGCTTTCTTT.

The rearrangement joins TRBV28 to TRBJ2-3; D not certain. In germline, CDR1 is MDHEN, CDR2 SYDVKM. Trimming took off 7 bases at V and 4 bases at J, with 36 bases between the two ends. The CDR3 has 21 residues. The CDR3 here is CASTQRYLGYLTPIEADTQYF. The CDR3 DNA follows: TGTGCCAGCACCCAACGGTACTTAGGGTACTTGACGCCCATAGAGGCAGATACGCAGTATTTT.

The chain employs TRBV18 and TRBJ1-1; 8 bases map to TRBD1. This CDR3 comprises 15 residues. V shed 3 bases, J shed 0 bases, and the junction held 3 bases outside the gene matches. Germline V gene data show CDR1 as KGHSH and CDR2 as LQKENI. DNA of the CDR3: TGTGCCAGCTCACCTATGGACAGGGTGAACACTGAAGCTTTCTTT. Translated, it gives CASSPMDRVNTEAFF.

The chain couples TRBV10-3 to TRBJ1-2, with 9 bases that match TRBD1. Germline values: CDR1 ENHRY, CDR2 SYGVKD. V gave up 8 bases and J gave up 3 bases; unmatched junction bases: 4. This CDR3 has 13 amino acids. CDR3 sequence: CAIGWDRDYGYTF. Written as DNA, the CDR3 is TGTGCCATCGGATGGGACAGGGACTATGGCTACACCTTC.

The V and J genes are TRBV4-1 and TRBJ2-2; perhaps TRBD1 as D (6 bases). The CDR3 totals 19 residues. Germline lookup yields CDR1 MGHRA and CDR2 YSYEKL. V dropped 3 bases and J dropped 4 bases, with 24 bases sitting between them. The CDR3 DNA reads TGCGCCAGCAGCCAGGGGGCCCTCGCGCAGGGGCGACCCACCGGGGAGCTGTTTTTT. This codes for CASSQGALAQGRPTGELFF.

V gene TRBV15 combines with J gene TRBJ1-5, with 7 bases fitting TRBD1. V lost 5 bases and J lost 2; bases outside the gene matches: 3. CDR1 and CDR2 from the germline V gene are LNHNV and YYDKDF (reference sequence). The CDR3 is made up of 14 amino acids. CDR3 region: CATSPTGGNQPQHF. CDR3 nucleotide sequence: TGTGCCACCAGCCCAACAGGGGGCAATCAGCCCCAGCATTTT. Variable domain in full (rest from reference TRBV15 and TRBJ1-5): DAMVIQNPRYQVTQFGKPVTLSCSQTLNHNVMYWYQQKSSQAPKLLFHYYDKDFNNEADTPDNFQSRRPNTSFCFLDIRSPGLGDTAMYLCATSPTGGNQPQHFGDGTRLSIL.

The chain employs TRBV7-2 and TRBJ1-2, with 12 bases aligning to TRBD1. Germline V gives CDR1 SGHTA, CDR2 FQGNSA. Losses at the gene ends were 4 bases for V and 3 bases for J; bases not matched to a gene: 6. The CDR3 has 16 amino acids. CDR3 bases: TGTGCCAGCAGCTCGTCCGGGACAGGGGGCGACTATGGCTACACCTTC. Translation gives CASSSSGTGGDYGYTF.

The chain couples TRBV5-1 to TRBJ2-7, with 9 bases identical to TRBD2. CDR1 SGHRS and CDR2 YFSETQ come from the germline V gene. The CDR3 contains 14 residues. Trimming removed 4 bases from V and 1 base from J; junction bases left unmatched: 3. For the CDR3, the DNA is TGCGCCAGCAGCCCGGGACTAGCATCCTACGAGCAGTACTTC. This translates into CASSPGLASYEQYF.

The V gene is TRBV6-6, the J gene TRBJ2-5; D perhaps matches TRBD1 (6 bases). Germline values: CDR1 MNHNY, CDR2 SVGAGI (reference sequence). This CDR3 is 13 amino acids long. V lost 5 bases and J 3 bases, leaving 10 bases between the germline ends. The CDR3 nucleotides are TGTGCCAGCAGTGACGACAGGAAAGAGACCCAGTACTTC. This encodes CASSDDRKETQYF.

J is TRBJ1-1 and V is TRBV14; no clear D gene. Per the germline V gene, CDR1 is SGHDN and CDR2 is FVKESK. Trimming pared 7 bases from V and 8 bases from J, leaving 17 bases between. CDR3 length equals 13 residues. DNA of the CDR3: TGTGCCAGCAAGACACGATTGGACGGCGAAGCTTTCTTT. Residues: CASKTRLDGEAFF.

V and J are TRBV27 and TRBJ1-2; D not certain. The CDR3 runs to 15 residues. Trimming took 2 bases from V and 0 from J, leaving 10 bases between them. CDR1 is MNHEY, CDR2 SMNVEV, per germline (reference sequence). DNA for the CDR3: TGTGCCAGCAGTTTACGGGCCGTAGCTAACTATGGCTACACCTTC. Its translation is CASSLRAVANYGYTF.

V gene TRBV5-1 combines with J gene TRBJ1-4, with D possibly matching TRBD1 (5 bases). CDR3 size: 14 residues. Germline V gene data show CDR1 as SGHRS and CDR2 as YFSETQ. Trimming took off 4 bases at V and 7 bases at J, with 14 bases between the two ends. The DNA for the CDR3 is TGCGCCAGCAGCCCTCAGGGATCGGGTGAAAAACTGTTTTTT. It translates to CASSPQGSGEKLFF.

The J gene is TRBJ2-1, the V gene TRBV7-6; 10 bases are a match to TRBD1. The CDR3 has 16 residues. V trimming: 6 bases; J trimming: 5 bases; junction bases outside the gene matches: 10. In germline, CDR1 is SGHVS, CDR2 FNYEAQ. The CDR3 DNA is TGTGCCAGCAGTCGAAGTGTAGGGACAGGGGACAATGAGCAGTTCTTC. It is translated as CASSRSVGTGDNEQFF.

The chain links TRBV7-2 to TRBJ1-1, with TRBD1 identical over 7 bases. The ends lost 6 bases at V and 4 bases at J; junction bases unmatched: 14. Germline V lookup: CDR1 SGHTA, CDR2 FQGNSA. This CDR3 has 16 residues. The CDR3: CASSRTGFTGTTEAFF. DNA of the CDR3: TGTGCCAGCAGTCGGACAGGATTTACCGGGACCACTGAAGCTTTCTTT.

This chain connects TRBV4-1 to TRBJ2-3; D might be TRBD2 (7 bases). The germline gives CDR1 MGHRA, CDR2 YSYEKL. V lost 1 base, J lost 5 bases, and 13 bases lay in between. The CDR3 consists of 15 residues. CDR3 amino acids: CASSQVAGARDTQYF. As DNA, the CDR3 is TGCGCCAGCAGCCAAGTTGCGGGGGCCCGAGATACGCAGTATTTT.

CDR3 in amino acids: CASSSGGGETQYF. In nucleotides, the CDR3 is TGTGCCAGCAGCTCGGGGGGGGGAGAGACCCAGTACTTC. The J gene is TRBJ2-5, the V gene TRBV12-3 or TRBV12-4; 8 bases match TRBD2. This CDR3 is 13 amino acids long. Trimming removed 6 bases from V and 4 bases from J; junction bases left unmatched: 4.

V and J are TRBV29-1 and TRBJ2-3, with D uncertain. Trimming took 4 bases from V and 0 from J, leaving 5 bases between them. Germline V gene lookup returns CDR1 SQVTM and CDR2 ANQGSEA. CDR3 size: 12 residues. The CDR3 nucleotides read TGCAGCGTTGTTCAGAGCACAGATACGCAGTATTTT. Protein sequence: CSVVQSTDTQYF.

The chain recombines TRBV21-1 with TRBJ1-3; TRBD1, as called in the table, went unchecked against the DNA. TRBV21-1 is reported as a pseudogene. This CDR3 has 16 amino acids. This chain's CDR3 is CASSKEGEESGNTIYF. The CDR3 DNA sequence: TGTGCCAGCAGCAAAGAAGGGGAAGAGTCTGGAAACACCATATATTTT.